This entry lists 16 T cell receptor beta chains sequenced from one sample in a study of blood T cell repertoires in COVID-19. Repertoires were generated with immunoSEQ multiplex PCR, while TCRdb's copy carries only in-frame clones and drops some. The sample contains about 160,000 clones, under 90% of which appear only once. The sample comprised PBMCs or T cells enriched from blood (not recorded which). Receptors were obtained from a man aged 60 to 75 who had recovered from COVID-19.

The chain links TRBV7-3 to TRBJ2-2, with 8 bases matching TRBD2. The germline gives CDR1 SGHTA, CDR2 FQGTGA. The length of the CDR3 is 16 residues. V shed 3 bases, J shed 2 bases, and the junction held 5 bases outside the gene matches. DNA of the CDR3: TGTGCCAGCAGCTTCAACGGGGGGGCTAACACCGGGGAGCTGTTTTTT. Amino acids: CASSFNGGANTGELFF. The variable domain in full, completed from reference TRBV7-3 and TRBJ2-2, reads GAGVSQTPSNKVTEKGKYVELRCDPISGHTALYWYRQSLGQGPEFLIYFQGTGAADDSGLPNDRFFAVRPEGSVSTLKIQRTERGDSAVYLCASSFNGGANTGELFFGEGSRLTVL.

V and J are TRBV20-1 and TRBJ1-1, with 7 bases that match TRBD1. Germline V gene sequence: CDR1 DFQATT, CDR2 SNEGSKA (reference sequence). Trimming took 3 bases from V and 2 from J; bases not matched to a gene: 3. The CDR3 has 13 amino acids. Written as DNA, the CDR3 is TGCAGTGCTAGTTACAGGGGAAACACTGAAGCTTTCTTT. This gives the protein CSASYRGNTEAFF.

The chain combines TRBV2 with TRBJ2-1; 11 nucleotides align to TRBD2. Germline-derived CDR1 and CDR2 are SNHLY and FYNNEI. This CDR3 is built from 14 residues. J gave up 6 bases and V 8 bases, and 6 bases lay outside the gene matches. The CDR3 DNA follows: TGTGCCAGCTCGGGGACTAGCGGATCCAATGAGCAGTTCTTC. Its translation is CASSGTSGSNEQFF.

As for this clone: In the same sample, other DNA sequences code for this CDR3. This sequence joins TRBV18 and TRBJ1-5; 9 bases match TRBD1. The CDR3 sequence is 14 residues long. Germline V lookup: CDR1 KGHSH, CDR2 LQKENI. J gave up 7 bases and V 3 bases, and 4 bases lay outside the gene matches. The chain's CDR3 is CASSPGQGGQPQHF. DNA of the CDR3: TGTGCCAGCTCACCGGGACAGGGCGGCCAGCCCCAGCATTTT.

The CDR3 loop reads CAISAIRTGSQETQYF. The CDR3 DNA reads TGTGCCATCAGTGCCATCCGCACAGGGTCCCAAGAGACCCAGTACTTC. The rearrangement links TRBV10-3 to TRBJ2-5, with D tentatively TRBD1 (6 bases). Germline loops: CDR1 ENHRY, CDR2 SYGVKD. The V end lost 4 bases, the J end lost 1 base, and 16 bases lay between the germline ends. The CDR3 length is 16 residues.

The sample holds a few counts of this clone. The chain combines TRBV7-3 with TRBJ2-2; 7 bases align to TRBD2. This CDR3 comprises 14 residues. Trimming removed 6 bases from V and 1 base from J; junction bases left unmatched: 2. Germline V gene data show CDR1 as SGHTA and CDR2 as FQGTGA. The CDR3 DNA reads as TGTGCCAGCAGGGGACTAATGAACACCGGGGAGCTGTTTTTT. Its protein product is CASRGLMNTGELFF. Combining the CDR3 with reference TRBV7-3 and TRBJ2-2 gives the whole variable domain GAGVSQTPSNKVTEKGKYVELRCDPISGHTALYWYRQSLGQGPEFLIYFQGTGAADDSGLPNDRFFAVRPEGSVSTLKIQRTERGDSAVYLCASRGLMNTGELFFGEGSRLTVL.

The chain joins TRBV6-5 to TRBJ2-1, with TRBD2 identical over 7 bases. Germline V gene sequence: CDR1 MNHEY, CDR2 SVGAGI. The CDR3 contains 14 residues. V gave up 5 bases and J gave up 0 bases; unmatched junction bases: 1. Written as DNA, the CDR3 is TGTGCCAGCAGTCCGGGGGGCTCCTACAATGAGCAGTTCTTC. Translated: CASSPGGSYNEQFF.

This clone was detected only once. The chain combines TRBV10-3 with TRBJ2-1, with 10 positions matching TRBD2. The CDR3 is 14 amino acids. From germline, CDR1 is ENHRY and CDR2 SYGVKD. The junction had 5 bases not matched to a gene; V was cut back by 4 bases and J by 8 bases. This CDR3 reads CAISASGTSDEQFF. For the CDR3, the DNA is TGTGCCATCAGTGCCTCCGGGACTAGCGATGAGCAGTTCTTC.

This sequence joins TRBV5-1 and TRBJ2-3, with 11 bases that match TRBD2. V shed 2 bases, J shed 4 bases, and the junction held 12 bases outside the gene matches. CDR1 and CDR2 from the germline V gene are SGHRS and YFSETQ. The CDR3 length is 18 residues. The CDR3 sequence is CASSFLGRTSGSSDTQYF. The DNA of the CDR3 is TGCGCCAGCAGCTTTTTGGGTAGAACTAGCGGGAGCTCAGATACGCAGTATTTT.

The chain recombines TRBV7-2 with TRBJ2-2; 8 nucleotides line up with TRBD1. The CDR3 is 16 residues long. The J segment lost 6 bases and the V segment lost 5 bases, leaving 11 bases of the junction unmatched. The germline gives CDR1 SGHTA, CDR2 FQGNSA. CDR3 residues: CASSTPTGVFSGELFF. The CDR3 bases are TGTGCCAGCAGCACCCCGACAGGGGTGTTTTCCGGGGAGCTGTTTTTT. The variable domain in full, with the rest retrieved from reference TRBV7-2 and TRBJ2-2, is GAGVSQSPSNKVTEKGKDVELRCDPISGHTALYWYRQSLGQGLEFLIYFQGNSAPDKSGLPSDRFSAERTGGSVSTLTIQRTQQEDSAVYLCASSTPTGVFSGELFFGEGSRLTVL.

The chain combines TRBV19 with TRBJ2-1, with 10 nucleotides matching TRBD1. The CDR3 is made up of 15 amino acids. V was clipped by 5 bases and J by 7 bases; unmatched bases: 8. Germline V gene sequence: CDR1 LNHDA, CDR2 SQIVND (reference sequence). Written as DNA, the CDR3 is TGTGCCAGTAGTCTCACCGGGACAGGGGATAATGAGCAGTTCTTC. This codes for CASSLTGTGDNEQFF.

Here the CDR3 reads CSASDGDEQYF. CDR3 DNA sequence: TGCAGTGCTAGCGACGGGGACGAGCAGTACTTC. The chain couples TRBV20-1 to TRBJ2-7, with D possibly being TRBD2 (5 bases). The V gene's germline CDR1 is DFQATT and CDR2 SNEGSKA (reference sequence). The germline V and J ends were trimmed by 3 bases and 5 bases, with 8 bases remaining between them. The CDR3 consists of 11 residues.

This rearrangement joins TRBV5-1 to TRBJ2-1, with TRBD1 matching over 9 bases. The CDR3 spans 13 residues. Germline loops: CDR1 SGHRS, CDR2 YFSETQ. Trimming cost V 6 bases and J 8 bases; bases outside gene matches: 6. CDR3 in DNA: TGCGCCAGCACGACTCGGACAGGGGATGAGCAGTTCTTC. It yields the protein CASTTRTGDEQFF.

The rearrangement uses TRBV11-2 and TRBJ1-5, with D perhaps TRBD1 (5 bases). The germline gives CDR1 SGHAT, CDR2 FQNNGV. This CDR3 contains 13 residues. The V end lost 3 bases, the J end lost 9 bases, and 12 bases lay between the germline ends. The CDR3 DNA is TGTGCCAGCAGCTTCTCGGGCCAGGGGCCCCAGCATTTT. Protein product: CASSFSGQGPQHF.

This chain connects TRBV13 to TRBJ2-5; TRBD2 might be the D (5 bases). The germline gives CDR1 PRHDT, CDR2 FYEKMQ (reference sequence). V was cut by 5 bases and J by 2 bases, with 12 bases left in between. The CDR3 has 14 residues. CDR3 in DNA: TGTGCCAGCAGCCGACCACCGGGACAAGAGACCCAGTACTTC. Translating gives CASSRPPGQETQYF.

The gene calls are TRBV7-8 and TRBJ2-7; TRBD2 matches at 9 bases. Germline V gives CDR1 SGHVS, CDR2 FQNEAQ. CDR3 length: 19 residues. J lost 2 bases, V lost 5 bases, and 19 bases had no gene match. The CDR3 region has the DNA TGTGCCAGCAGCCCCCACGCGGAGGTAGCGGGGGTAGTCACCTACGAGCAGTACTTC. It specifies CASSPHAEVAGVVTYEQYF.